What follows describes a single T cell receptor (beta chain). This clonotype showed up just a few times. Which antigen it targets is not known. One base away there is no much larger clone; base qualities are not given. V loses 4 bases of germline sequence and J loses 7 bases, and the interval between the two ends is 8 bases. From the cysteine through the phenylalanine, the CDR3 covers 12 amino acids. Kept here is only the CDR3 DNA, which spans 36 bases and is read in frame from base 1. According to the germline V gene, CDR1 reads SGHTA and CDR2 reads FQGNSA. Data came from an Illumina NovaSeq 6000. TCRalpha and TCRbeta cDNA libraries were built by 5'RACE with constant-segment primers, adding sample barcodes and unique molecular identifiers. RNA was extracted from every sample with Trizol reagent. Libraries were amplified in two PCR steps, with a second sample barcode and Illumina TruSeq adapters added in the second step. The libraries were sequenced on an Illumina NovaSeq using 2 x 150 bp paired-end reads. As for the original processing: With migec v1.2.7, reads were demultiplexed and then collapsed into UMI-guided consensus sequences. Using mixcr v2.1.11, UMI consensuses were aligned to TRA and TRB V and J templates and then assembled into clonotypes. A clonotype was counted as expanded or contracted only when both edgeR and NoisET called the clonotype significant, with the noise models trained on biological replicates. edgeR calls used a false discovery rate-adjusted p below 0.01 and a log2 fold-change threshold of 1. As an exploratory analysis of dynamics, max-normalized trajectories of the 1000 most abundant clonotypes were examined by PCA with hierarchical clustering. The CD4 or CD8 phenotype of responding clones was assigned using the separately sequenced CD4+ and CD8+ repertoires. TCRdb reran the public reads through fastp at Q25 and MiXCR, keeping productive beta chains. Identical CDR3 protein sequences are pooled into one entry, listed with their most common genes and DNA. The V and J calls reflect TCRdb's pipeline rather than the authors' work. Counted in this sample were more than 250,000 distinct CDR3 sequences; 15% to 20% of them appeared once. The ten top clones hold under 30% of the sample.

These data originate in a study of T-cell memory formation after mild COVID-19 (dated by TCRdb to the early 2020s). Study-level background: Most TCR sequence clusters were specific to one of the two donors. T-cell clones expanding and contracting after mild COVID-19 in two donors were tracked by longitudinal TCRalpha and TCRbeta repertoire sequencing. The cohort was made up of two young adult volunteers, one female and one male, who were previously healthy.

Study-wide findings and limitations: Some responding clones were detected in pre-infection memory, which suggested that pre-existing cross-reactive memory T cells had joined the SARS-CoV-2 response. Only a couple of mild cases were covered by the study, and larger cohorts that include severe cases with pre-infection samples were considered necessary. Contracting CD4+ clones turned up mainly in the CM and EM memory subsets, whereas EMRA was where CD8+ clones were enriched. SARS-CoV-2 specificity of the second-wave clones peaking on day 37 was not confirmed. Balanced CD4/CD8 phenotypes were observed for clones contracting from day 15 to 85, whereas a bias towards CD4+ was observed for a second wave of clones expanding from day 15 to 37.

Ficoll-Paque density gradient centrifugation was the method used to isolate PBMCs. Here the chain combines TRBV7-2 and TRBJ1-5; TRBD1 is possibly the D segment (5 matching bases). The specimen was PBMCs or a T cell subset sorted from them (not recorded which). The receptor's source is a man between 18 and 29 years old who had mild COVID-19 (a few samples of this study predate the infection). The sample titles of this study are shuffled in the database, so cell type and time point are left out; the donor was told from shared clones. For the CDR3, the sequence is CASSSPGQPQHF. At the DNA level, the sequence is TGTGCCAGCAGCTCCCCAGGGCAGCCCCAGCATTTT.